This T cell receptor (beta chain) came from a study of metastatic and nonmetastatic thyroid tumors. Study-wide background: Patients with malignant and benign thyroid disease provided blood and tumor or nodule tissue, whose repertoires were compared. Regarding the study as a whole: Significantly higher TCR beta diversity was reportedly seen in malignant thyroid tumors than benign nodules, in blood and tumor.

All patients reached thyroid surgery having received no treatment beforehand. Authors' data handling: For papillary thyroid cancer, a distant-metastasis classifier was constructed from CDR3 differences observed across clinicopathological groups. MiXCR re-clonotyped the PCR reads for TCRdb. TCRdb's processing, not the authors', yielded these V and J calls. The sample has tens of thousands of clones, 20% to 25% seen once. This clone was seen more than once but under ten times. What it binds is not known. There are 16 residues in the CDR3. V shed 7 bases and J shed 1 base, with 17 bases lying between them.

This chain links TRBV12-3 or TRBV12-4 with TRBJ1-5; D is perhaps TRBD1 (5 bases). This sequence was found in a female donor with papillary thyroid cancer or a benign thyroid nodule (not recorded which). Some clones in this sample may be carry-over from other donors' samples. Sequenced input: blood. The CDR3 reads CASTFSGCLSNQPQHF. The CDR3 DNA reads TGTGCCAGCACCTTCTCAGGGTGCCTGAGCAATCAGCCCCAGCATTTT.